The 21 T cell receptor beta chains given below trace back to one sample, sequenced in a study of metastatic and nonmetastatic thyroid tumors. TCRdb re-analyzed the PCR reads using MiXCR. Among 25,000 to 30,000 clones listed, 24% were seen once. All patients were treatment-naive before thyroid surgery. Sequenced input: blood. The receptors here all came from a female donor with papillary thyroid cancer or a benign thyroid nodule (not recorded which). Some clones in this sample may be carry-over from other donors' samples.

Ten or more counts support this clone. J is TRBJ1-1 and V is TRBV9, with D tentatively TRBD1 (6 bases). Trimming took off 2 bases at V and 3 bases at J, with 14 bases between the two ends. This CDR3 spans 15 amino acids. The germline CDR1 and CDR2 sequences are SGDLS and YYNGEE. The CDR3 spells CASSVLGRGDTEAFF. DNA of the CDR3: TGTGCCAGCAGCGTCCTTGGCAGGGGAGACACTGAAGCTTTCTTT.

This chain joins TRBV25-1 and TRBJ2-7; TRBD1 matches at 7 bases. CDR1 and CDR2 (germline): MGHDK, SYGVNS. The CDR3 consists of 15 residues. Trimming cost V 3 bases and J 2 bases; bases outside gene matches: 7. The chain's CDR3 is CASSDSADRAYEQYF. The CDR3 DNA follows: TGTGCCAGCAGTGACTCCGCTGACAGGGCCTACGAGCAGTACTTC.

This clone was counted many times. This CDR3 reads CASSFHGSGDREQYF. As DNA, the CDR3 is TGTGCCAGCAGCTTCCACGGGTCGGGGGATAGAGAGCAGTACTTC. The chain combines TRBV13 with TRBJ2-7; TRBD2 might be the D (6 bases). V lost 3 bases and J 7 bases, leaving 19 bases between the germline ends. Germline CDR1 is PRHDT and CDR2 is FYEKMQ (reference sequence). The CDR3 consists of 15 residues.

Only a few counts were recorded for this clone. The chain employs TRBV6-1 and TRBJ2-7; tentatively, D is TRBD1 (6 bases). Trimming took off 5 bases at V and 4 bases at J, with 12 bases between the two ends. The length of the CDR3 is 13 residues. The germline gives CDR1 MNHNS, CDR2 SASEGT. CDR3 in amino acids: CASSSRGTYEQYF. The DNA of the CDR3 is TGTGCCAGCAGTTCCAGGGGAACTTACGAGCAGTACTTC.

Ten or more counts support this clone. The gene calls are TRBV10-3 and TRBJ2-3; 9 positions match TRBD2. The germline V gene encodes CDR1 ENHRY and CDR2 SYGVKD. This CDR3 contains 16 residues. V gave up 2 bases and J gave up 3 bases; unmatched junction bases: 6. CDR3 sequence (DNA): TGTGCCATCAGTGAGGCGGGTCTAGCGGGAACAGATACGCAGTATTTT. Translation: CAISEAGLAGTDTQYF.

This clone has at least ten counts. The genes are TRBV11-2 and TRBJ2-1; D may be TRBD1 (6 bases). The CDR3 runs to 18 residues. Germline V lookup: CDR1 SGHAT, CDR2 FQNNGV. Trimming cost V 0 bases and J 5 bases, with 20 bases left between them. The CDR3 bases are TGTGCCAGCAGCTTAGAGCTAGGGGTAACGGGACACCACAATGAGCAGTTCTTC. Protein sequence: CASSLELGVTGHHNEQFF.

J is TRBJ1-3 and V is TRBV4-1, with D unresolved. The CDR3 spans 15 residues. V dropped 1 base and J dropped 6 bases, with 13 bases sitting between them. The germline V gene encodes CDR1 MGHRA and CDR2 YSYEKL. CDR3 sequence: CASSQAPGYINTIYF. Written as DNA, the CDR3 is TGCGCCAGCAGCCAAGCACCAGGTTATATAAACACCATATATTTT.

This clone has at least ten counts. This chain uses TRBV9 with TRBJ2-7, with TRBD2 matching 13 bases. Germline V gives CDR1 SGDLS, CDR2 YYNGEE. Trimming cost V 6 bases and J 5 bases; bases outside gene matches: 11. The length of the CDR3 is 16 residues. CDR3 sequence reads: CASNGREGLAGHEQYF. The CDR3 nucleotides read TGTGCCAGCAATGGCAGGGAGGGACTAGCGGGACACGAGCAGTACTTC. The whole variable domain, remainder taken from reference TRBV9 and TRBJ2-7, is DSGVTQTPKHLITATGQRVTLRCSPRSGDLSVYWYQQSLDQGLQFLIQYYNGEERAKGNILERFSAQQFPDLHSELNLSSLELGDSALYFCASNGREGLAGHEQYFGPGTRLTVT.

Comment on this clone: One junction end disagrees with the germline gene, perhaps due to a read error. Other DNA sequences of this sample code for an identical CDR3. The chain carries TRBV9 and TRBJ2-6, with D unresolved. From germline, CDR1 is SGDLS and CDR2 YYNGEE. CDR3 length: 15 amino acids. The CDR3 DNA is TGTGCCAGCAGCGTTGAGGCCTCTGGTGCCAACGTCCTGACTTTC. Its protein is CASSVEASGANVLTF.

This chain uses TRBV11-2 with TRBJ2-2; a weak D match, TRBD1 (6 bases). Germline lookup yields CDR1 SGHAT and CDR2 FQNNGV. The CDR3 length is 19 residues. V was pared by 5 bases and J by 4 bases, with 26 bases between. The CDR3 spells CASSLGWLAGARGTGELFF. For the CDR3, the DNA is TGTGCCAGCAGCCTCGGGTGGCTAGCAGGGGCGCGAGGCACCGGGGAGCTGTTTTTT.

This clone was seen only a few times. The V and J genes are TRBV11-2 and TRBJ2-3, with 9 positions matching TRBD1. The V segment lost 6 bases and the J segment 4 bases; nucleotides outside the gene matches: 11. CDR1 SGHAT and CDR2 FQNNGV come from the germline V gene. The CDR3 contains 16 residues. CDR3 bases: TGTGCCAGCAGTTCAACCGGGACAGGGTATCCAGATACGCAGTATTTT. Protein product: CASSSTGTGYPDTQYF.

This clone was detected once. This chain joins TRBV20-1 and TRBJ2-7; 11 bases map to TRBD1. CDR1 DFQATT and CDR2 SNEGSKA come from the germline V gene (reference sequence). The V and J ends lost 6 bases and 3 bases, in that order; junction bases with no gene match: 13. The CDR3 is 16 residues long. The CDR3 DNA follows: TGCAGTGCGGAGGTGGGTCGGACAGGGGGCTTCTACGAGCAGTACTTC. This translates into CSAEVGRTGGFYEQYF.

In DNA form, the CDR3 reads TGCGCCAGCAGTGGCCGGCCTAGATCCTTTCACGAGCAGTACTTC. Its translation: CASSGRPRSFHEQYF. The chain uses TRBV10-1 and TRBJ2-7; D is unresolved. Trimming shortened V by 4 bases and J by 5 bases, and 18 bases separated the two germline ends. Germline CDR1 WNHNN, CDR2 SYGVQD (reference sequence). The CDR3 extends over 15 amino acids.

The gene calls are TRBV4-3 and TRBJ2-7; 7 bases are shared with TRBD2. There are 15 residues in the CDR3. Germline CDR1 is LGHNA and CDR2 is YSLEER. Trimming took 0 bases from V and 5 from J; bases not matched to a gene: 7. CDR3 sequence (DNA): TGCGCCAGCAGCCAAGAGTGCGGGAGTGCCCACGAGCAGTACTTC. Protein product: CASSQECGSAHEQYF.

Ten or more counts support this clone. The rearrangement joins TRBV7-8 to TRBJ1-1, with D maybe TRBD1 (5 bases). The CDR3 covers 14 residues. CDR1 and CDR2 (germline): SGHVS, FQNEAQ. V was pared by 5 bases and J by 7 bases, with 17 bases between. CDR3 residues: CASSRRDSLIEAFF. In DNA, the CDR3 is TGTGCCAGCAGCAGACGGGACTCGCTTATTGAAGCTTTCTTT.

This clone was counted ten times or more. Its ends do not fully match the called genes, so a read error is possible. The CDR3 reads CSALHSGRGTYKQYF. CDR3 nucleotide sequence: TGCAGTGCTCTCCATAGCGGGAGAGGGACCTACAAGCAGTACTTC. The V call is TRBV20-1, the J call TRBJ2-7; 9 nucleotides agree with TRBD2. Germline CDR1 reads DFQATT; CDR2 reads SNEGSKA (reference sequence). The length of the CDR3 is 15 residues.

On this clone: Germline is not matched at one junction end, which may reflect a read error. The chain recombines TRBV27 with TRBJ2-3; perhaps D is TRBD1 or TRBD2 (5 bases each). The CDR3 contains 13 residues. Per germline, CDR1 MNHEY and CDR2 SMNVEV (reference sequence). CDR3 sequence reads: CASMRGAMDTKYF. The CDR3 DNA is TGTGCCAGCATGAGAGGGGCCATGGATACGAAGTATTTT.

Within the sample, this clone is medium-sized. CDR3 sequence: CASSFQDRPNQPQHF. In nucleotides, the CDR3 is TGTGCCAGCAGTTTTCAGGACAGGCCAAATCAGCCCCAGCATTTT. The rearrangement joins TRBV28 to TRBJ1-5; TRBD1 agrees at 7 bases. V shed 3 bases, J shed 4 bases, and the junction held 6 bases outside the gene matches. Germline CDR1 reads MDHEN; CDR2 reads SYDVKM. The CDR3 is 15 residues long. Variable domain in full (rest from reference TRBV28 and TRBJ1-5): DVKVTQSSRYLVKRTGEKVFLECVQDMDHENMFWYRQDPGLGLRLIYFSYDVKMKEKGDIPEGYSVSREKKERFSLILESASTNQTSMYLCASSFQDRPNQPQHFGDGTRLSIL.

Remarks on this clone: This clone may be a read error of a much larger clone one base away. This chain uses TRBV3-1 with TRBJ2-1, with D perhaps TRBD1 or TRBD2 (5 bases each). Germline loops: CDR1 LGHDT, CDR2 YNNKEL (reference sequence). Trimming removed 5 bases at V and 7 bases at J, with 21 bases between. This CDR3 comprises 16 residues. In DNA, the CDR3 is TGTGCCAGCAGCTTCAACCCCGGGACCCTGTGGAATGAGCAGTTCTTC. Protein sequence: CASSFNPGTLWNEQFF.

By sample fraction, this clone is medium-sized. The rearrangement uses TRBV6-2 or TRBV6-3 and TRBJ2-2; D not resolved. Germline V gives CDR1 MNHEY, CDR2 SVGEGT. V was clipped by 7 bases and J by 4 bases, with 13 bases between them. This CDR3 is 14 amino acids long. In DNA form, the CDR3 reads TGTGCCAGCACCCTAACGTGGGGCACCGGGGAGCTGTTTTTT. Amino acids: CASTLTWGTGELFF.

This clone is categorized as medium-sized (0.01 to 0.1%). The chain joins TRBV6-5 to TRBJ1-2, with D possibly matching TRBD1 (6 bases). This CDR3 has 13 residues. The germline V gene has CDR1 MNHEY and CDR2 SVGAGI. Trimming pared 3 bases from V and 7 bases from J, leaving 12 bases between. The CDR3 bases are TGTGCCAGCAGTTATCAGACAGGAGGTGGCTACACCTTC. Amino acid sequence: CASSYQTGGGYTF.